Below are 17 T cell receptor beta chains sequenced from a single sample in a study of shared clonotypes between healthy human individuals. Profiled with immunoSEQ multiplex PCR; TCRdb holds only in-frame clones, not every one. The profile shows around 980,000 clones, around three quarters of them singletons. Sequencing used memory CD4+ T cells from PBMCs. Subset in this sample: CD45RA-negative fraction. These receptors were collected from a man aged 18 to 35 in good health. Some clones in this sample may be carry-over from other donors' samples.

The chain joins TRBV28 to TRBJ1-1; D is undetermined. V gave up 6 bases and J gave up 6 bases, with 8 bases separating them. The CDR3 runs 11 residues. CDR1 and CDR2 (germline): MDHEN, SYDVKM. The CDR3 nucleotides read TGTGCCAGCAGGGTCCGATCTGAAGCTTTCTTT. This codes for CASRVRSEAFF.

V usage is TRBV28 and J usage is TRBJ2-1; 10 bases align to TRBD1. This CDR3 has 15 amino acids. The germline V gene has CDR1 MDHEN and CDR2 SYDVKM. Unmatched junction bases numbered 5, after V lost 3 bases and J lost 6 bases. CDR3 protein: CASSFIGQGGNEQFF. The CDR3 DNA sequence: TGTGCCAGCAGTTTTATCGGACAGGGGGGCAATGAGCAGTTCTTC.

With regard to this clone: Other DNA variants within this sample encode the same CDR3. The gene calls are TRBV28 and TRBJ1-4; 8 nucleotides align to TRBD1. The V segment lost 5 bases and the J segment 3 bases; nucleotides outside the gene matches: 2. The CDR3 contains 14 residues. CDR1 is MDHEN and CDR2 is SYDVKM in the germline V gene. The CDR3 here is CASSLQGANEKLFF. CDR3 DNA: TGTGCCAGCAGTCTACAGGGGGCTAATGAAAAACTGTTTTTT.

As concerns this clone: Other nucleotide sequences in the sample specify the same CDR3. CDR3: CASSSPSGSTDTQYF. The CDR3, as DNA: TGTGCCAGCAGTTCGCCTAGCGGGAGCACAGATACGCAGTATTTT. The rearrangement joins TRBV28 to TRBJ2-3; 8 nucleotides agree with TRBD2. The germline CDR1 and CDR2 sequences are MDHEN and SYDVKM. The CDR3 runs 15 residues. After removal of 4 bases from V and 0 bases from J, the junction contained 3 bases not matched to a gene.

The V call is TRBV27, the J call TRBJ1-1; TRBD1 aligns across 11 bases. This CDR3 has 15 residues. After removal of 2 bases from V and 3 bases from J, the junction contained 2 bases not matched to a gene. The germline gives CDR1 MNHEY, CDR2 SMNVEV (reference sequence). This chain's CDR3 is CASSLGTGGDTEAFF. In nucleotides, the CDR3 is TGTGCCAGCAGTTTAGGGACAGGGGGGGACACTGAAGCTTTCTTT.

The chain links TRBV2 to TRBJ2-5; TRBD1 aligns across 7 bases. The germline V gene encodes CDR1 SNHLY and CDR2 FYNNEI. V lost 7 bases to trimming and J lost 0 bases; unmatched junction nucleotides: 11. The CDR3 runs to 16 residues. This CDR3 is CASTQGARGYQETQYF. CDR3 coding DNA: TGTGCCAGCACCCAAGGGGCCAGGGGGTACCAAGAGACCCAGTACTTC.

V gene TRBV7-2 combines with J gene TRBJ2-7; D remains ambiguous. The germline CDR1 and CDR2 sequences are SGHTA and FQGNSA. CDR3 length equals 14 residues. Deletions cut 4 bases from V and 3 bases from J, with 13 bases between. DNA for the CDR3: TGTGCCAGCAGCTCCCCCGAAAACATCTACGAGCAGTACTTC. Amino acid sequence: CASSSPENIYEQYF. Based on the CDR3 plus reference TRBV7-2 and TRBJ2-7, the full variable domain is GAGVSQSPSNKVTEKGKDVELRCDPISGHTALYWYRQSLGQGLEFLIYFQGNSAPDKSGLPSDRFSAERTGGSVSTLTIQRTQQEDSAVYLCASSSPENIYEQYFGPGTRLTVT.

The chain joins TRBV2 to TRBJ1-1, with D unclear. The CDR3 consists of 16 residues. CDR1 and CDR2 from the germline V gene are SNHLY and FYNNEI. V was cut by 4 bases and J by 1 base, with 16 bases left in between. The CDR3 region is CASSARQSSANTEAFF. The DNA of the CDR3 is TGTGCCAGCAGTGCCCGACAAAGTTCCGCGAACACTGAAGCTTTCTTT.

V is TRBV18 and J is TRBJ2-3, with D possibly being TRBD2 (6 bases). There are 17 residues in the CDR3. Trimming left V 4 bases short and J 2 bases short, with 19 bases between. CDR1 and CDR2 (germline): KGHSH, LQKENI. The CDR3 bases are TGTGCCAGCTCACTTCTATCCTCTGCGGGGACCACAGATACGCAGTATTTT. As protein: CASSLLSSAGTTDTQYF.

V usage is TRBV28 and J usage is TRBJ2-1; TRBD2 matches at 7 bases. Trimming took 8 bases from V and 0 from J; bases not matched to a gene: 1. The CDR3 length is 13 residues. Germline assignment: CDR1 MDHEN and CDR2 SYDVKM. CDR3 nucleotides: TGTGCCAGCCAGCGGGACTCCTACAATGAGCAGTTCTTC. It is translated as CASQRDSYNEQFF.

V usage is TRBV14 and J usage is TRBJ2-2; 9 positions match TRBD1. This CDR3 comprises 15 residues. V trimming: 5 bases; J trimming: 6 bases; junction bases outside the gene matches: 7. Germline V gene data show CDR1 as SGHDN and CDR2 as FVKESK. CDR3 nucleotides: TGTGCCAGCAGCGTGGACAGGGGATTTCCCGGGGAGCTGTTTTTT. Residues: CASSVDRGFPGELFF.

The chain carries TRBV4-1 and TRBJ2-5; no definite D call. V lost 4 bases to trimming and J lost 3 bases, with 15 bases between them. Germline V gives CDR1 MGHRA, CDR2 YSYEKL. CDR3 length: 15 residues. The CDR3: CASSRGPRGEETQYF. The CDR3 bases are TGCGCCAGCAGCCGCGGACCAAGAGGCGAAGAGACCCAGTACTTC.

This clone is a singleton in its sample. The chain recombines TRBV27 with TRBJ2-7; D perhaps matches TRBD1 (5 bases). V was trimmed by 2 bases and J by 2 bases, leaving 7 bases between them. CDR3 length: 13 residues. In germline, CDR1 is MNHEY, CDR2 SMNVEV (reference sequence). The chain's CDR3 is CASSLGRAYEQYF. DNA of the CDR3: TGTGCCAGCAGTTTAGGCAGGGCCTACGAGCAGTACTTC.

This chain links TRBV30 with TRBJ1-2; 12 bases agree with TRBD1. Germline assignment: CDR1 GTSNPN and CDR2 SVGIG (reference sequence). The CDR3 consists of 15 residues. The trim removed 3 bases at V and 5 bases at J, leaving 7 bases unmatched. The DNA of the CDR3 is TGTGCCTGGAGGTGGCGGGGACAGGGGGCTTATGGCTACACCTTC. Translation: CAWRWRGQGAYGYTF.

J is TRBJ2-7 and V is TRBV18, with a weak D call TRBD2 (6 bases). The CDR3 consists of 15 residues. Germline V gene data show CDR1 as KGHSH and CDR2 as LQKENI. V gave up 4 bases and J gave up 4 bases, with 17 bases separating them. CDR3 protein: CASSREGAGYYEQYF. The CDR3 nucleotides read TGTGCCAGCTCACGAGAGGGCGCGGGATATTACGAGCAGTACTTC. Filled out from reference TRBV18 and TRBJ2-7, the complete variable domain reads NAGVMQNPRHLVRRRGQEARLRCSPMKGHSHVYWYRQLPEEGLKFMVYLQKENIIDESGMPKERFSAEFPKEGPSILRIQQVVRGDSAAYFCASSREGAGYYEQYFGPGTRLTVT.

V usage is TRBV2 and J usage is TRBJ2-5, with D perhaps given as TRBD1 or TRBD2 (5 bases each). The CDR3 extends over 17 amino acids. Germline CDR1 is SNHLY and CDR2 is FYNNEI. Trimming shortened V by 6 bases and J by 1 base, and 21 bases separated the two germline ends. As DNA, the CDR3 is TGTGCCAGCAGACGGGACGGGATCCTTGGACCCCAAGAGACCCAGTACTTC. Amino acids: CASRRDGILGPQETQYF.

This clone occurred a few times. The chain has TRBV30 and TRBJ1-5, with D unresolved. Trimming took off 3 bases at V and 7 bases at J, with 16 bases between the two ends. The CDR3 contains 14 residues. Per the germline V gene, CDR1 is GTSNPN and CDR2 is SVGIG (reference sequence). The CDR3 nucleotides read TGTGCCTGGAGCCCAACCTGGGGTGGGCAGCCCCAGCATTTT. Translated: CAWSPTWGGQPQHF. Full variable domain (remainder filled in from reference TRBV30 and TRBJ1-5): SQTIHQWPATLVQPVGSPLSLECTVEGTSNPNLYWYRQAAGRGLQLLFYSVGIGQISSEVPQNLSASRPQDRQFILSSKKLLLSDSGFYLCAWSPTWGGQPQHFGDGTRLSIL.